This T cell receptor beta chain is from a study of cytomegalovirus exposure and HLA in healthy donors. CDR3 length equals 18 residues. CDR1 is SEHNR, CDR2 FQNEAQ, per germline (reference sequence). V lost 5 bases, J lost 0 bases, and 20 bases lay in between. In the PCR, 60 Vbeta and 13 Jbeta primers were used. Assay used: immunoSEQ multiplex PCR; TCRdb lists only in-frame clones, some missing. The sample lists under 150,000 clones; 65% to 75% were seen once. The rearrangement links TRBV7-9 to TRBJ1-5, with D perhaps matching TRBD1 (6 bases). This sequence was found in a man in his 60s in good health and CMV-seronegative. Sequencing input: PBMCs. CDR3 nucleotide sequence: TGTGCCAGCAGCCCTGGACGCCTCAGGGGCCGTAGCAATCAGCCCCAGCATTTT. This sequence encodes CASSPGRLRGRSNQPQHF.